This T cell receptor beta chain was identified during a study of OX40 agonist ivuxolimab in advanced cancers. This CDR3 is built from 10 residues. Trimming left V 8 bases short and J 13 bases short, with 14 bases between. Germline CDR1 reads SNHLY; CDR2 reads FYNNEI. Libraries were prepared by immunoSEQ multiplex PCR; TCRdb keeps only in-frame clonotypes and omits some of them. The table shows about 31,000 clones, with roughly 90% occurring only once. The chain employs TRBV2 and TRBJ1-1; no clear D. The sequences come from CD4+ or CD8+ T cells sorted from blood, collected in a trial of the OX40 agonist ivuxolimab. The sequence derives from an adult with an advanced solid tumor such as melanoma, head and neck, liver or kidney cancer. For the CDR3, the DNA is TGTGCCAGCGGAGATGTTGGGATTTTCTTT. It encodes CASGDVGIFF.